These T cell receptor beta chains were read from a single sample in a study of T cell repertoires in cytomegalovirus infection. MiXCR was run by TCRdb on the reads, yielding one entry per CDR3 protein. Of 450,000 to 600,000 distinct CDR3 sequences listed, roughly 10% were seen once; the top ten hold 10%. The sample consisted of PBMCs. These receptors were taken from a human donor in good health (CMV status not recorded). Some clones in this sample may be carry-over from other donors' samples. The CDR3 runs from the conserved cysteine through the conserved F or W. D genes are given only for firm matches. Clone size is not always given. Where it is, it says once, few, many or a class for expanded clones.

size: many; length: 17; J: TRBJ2-6; D: TRBD1; V: TRBV5-5; CDR3: CASSRGQGASGANVLTF; DNA: TGTGCCAGCAGCCGGGGACAGGGGGCATCTGGGGCCAACGTCCTGACTTTC
size: few; length: 14; J: TRBJ2-6; D: TRBD1; V: TRBV29-1; CDR3: CSVGQGAGANVLTF; DNA: TGCAGCGTTGGACAGGGGGCTGGGGCCAACGTCCTGACTTTC
size: many; length: 13; J: TRBJ1-6; D: .; V: TRBV7-3; CDR3: CASSPGTNSPLHF; DNA: TGTGCCAGCAGCCCAGGGACGAATTCACCCCTCCACTTT
size: many; length: 13; J: TRBJ2-5; D: .; V: TRBV6-1; CDR3: CASSEAGRGTQYF; DNA: TGTGCCAGCAGTGAAGCGGGCAGAGGGACCCAGTACTTC
size: few; length: 16; J: TRBJ2-1; D: TRBD1; V: TRBV5-1; CDR3: CASSLAGTGSYNEQFF; DNA: TGCGCCAGCAGCTTGGCAGGGACAGGGTCCTACAATGAGCAGTTCTTC
size: .; length: 15; J: TRBJ1-1; D: .; V: TRBV30; CDR3: CAWSVLGRASLEAFF; DNA: TGTGCCTGGAGTGTACTGGGCAGGGCTTCTCTTGAAGCTTTCTTT
size: few; length: 15; J: TRBJ1-6; D: TRBD1; V: TRBV28; CDR3: CASSPGTGLVSPLHF; DNA: TGTGCCAGCAGCCCCGGGACAGGGTTAGTGTCACCCCTCCACTTT
size: many; length: 14; J: TRBJ2-7; D: .; V: TRBV11-2; CDR3: CASSLAGNSYEQYF; DNA: TGTGCCAGCAGCTTAGCAGGAAACTCCTACGAGCAGTACTTC
size: .; length: 14; J: TRBJ2-1; D: TRBD2; V: TRBV20-1; CDR3: CSASKRGTYNEQFF; DNA: TGCAGTGCTAGTAAGCGGGGCACCTACAATGAGCAGTTCTTC
size: many; length: 13; J: TRBJ1-2; D: TRBD1; V: TRBV19; CDR3: CASSPQGTYGYTF; DNA: TGTGCCAGTAGTCCACAGGGGACCTATGGCTACACCTTC
size: many; length: 12; J: TRBJ2-7; D: .; V: TRBV7-2; CDR3: CASSPVTYEQYF; DNA: TGTGCCAGCAGCCCGGTAACCTACGAGCAGTACTTC
size: .; length: 13; J: TRBJ2-7; D: TRBD1; V: TRBV15; CDR3: CATSRDRSYEQYF; DNA: TGTGCCACCAGCAGGGACAGGTCCTACGAGCAGTACTTC
size: many; length: 15; J: TRBJ2-1; D: .; V: TRBV4-1; CDR3: CASTPLADPYNEQFF; DNA: TGCGCCAGCACTCCTCTGGCTGACCCCTACAATGAGCAGTTCTTC
size: many; length: 16; J: TRBJ1-2; D: TRBD1; V: TRBV28; CDR3: CASSFASQGARRGYTF; DNA: TGTGCCAGCAGTTTCGCGTCCCAGGGGGCGCGGAGAGGCTACACCTTC
size: many; length: 16; J: TRBJ2-5; D: TRBD2; V: TRBV7-2; CDR3: CASSSGTSGYSETQYF; DNA: TGTGCCAGCAGCTCCGGGACTAGCGGGTACTCAGAGACCCAGTACTTC
size: many; length: 18; J: TRBJ2-1; D: .; V: TRBV4-2; CDR3: CASSQENSWGSSYNEQFF; DNA: TGTGCCAGCAGCCAAGAGAATTCTTGGGGAAGCTCCTACAATGAGCAGTTCTTC
size: many; length: 18; J: TRBJ2-1; D: TRBD2; V: TRBV18; CDR3: CASSRVSGGKSSYNEQFF; DNA: TGTGCCAGCTCACGGGTTAGCGGGGGTAAGAGCTCCTACAATGAGCAGTTCTTC
size: medium-sized; length: 13; J: TRBJ1-1; D: .; V: TRBV5-1; CDR3: CASSLAENTEAFF; DNA: TGTGCCAGCAGCTTAGCGGAGAACACTGAAGCTTTCTTT